Sequencing of this T cell receptor (beta chain) was carried out in a study of blood T cell repertoires in COVID-19. Study overall: The cDNA or gDNA used as material had been derived from T cells, B-cell-depleted T cells, or PBMCs.

Followed longitudinally, the Seattle patients had been enrolled during active infection. Germline V gives CDR1 MDHEN, CDR2 SYDVKM. The CDR3 is made up of 15 amino acids. The junction had 4 bases not matched to a gene; V was cut back by 4 bases and J by 3 bases. Per the original methods: Reference gene primer amplification gave estimated nucleated cell counts. Libraries were prepared by immunoSEQ multiplex PCR; TCRdb keeps only in-frame clonotypes and omits some of them. That table is the source of V, J and clone size, and D and trimming were worked out from the DNA. The sample lists hundreds of thousands of clones, roughly 82% occurring once.

Sequenced: peripheral blood. The rearrangement uses TRBV28 and TRBJ2-3; 10 bases match TRBD1. The clonotype originates from a woman aged 80 or over with COVID-19, enrolled during active disease. CDR3 loop: CASSSGQGLTDTQYF. The CDR3 DNA follows: TGTGCCAGCAGTTCGGGACAGGGGTTAACAGATACGCAGTATTTT.